These 20 T cell receptor beta chains came from one sample sequenced in a study of T cells after yellow fever vaccination. TCRdb processed the 5' RACE reads anew with MiXCR; each CDR3 protein has one entry. The sample lists under 550,000 distinct CDR3 sequences, roughly a fifth occurring once. The material sequenced was PBMCs, taken about 21 days after the first yellow fever vaccination. These receptors were taken from a man younger than 35 who received the YFV17D yellow fever vaccine.

This clonotype has more than one count but fewer than ten. This sequence joins TRBV28 and TRBJ2-2; TRBD2 matches at 8 bases. This CDR3 contains 14 residues. CDR1 is MDHEN and CDR2 is SYDVKM in the germline V gene. The V and J ends lost 6 bases and 6 bases, in that order; junction bases with no gene match: 6. CDR3 coding DNA: TGTGCCAGCAGCCATCGGGGGGGCCCCGGGGAGCTGTTTTTT. It codes for CASSHRGGPGELFF.

V usage is TRBV7-2 and J usage is TRBJ2-1; the D gene is possibly TRBD1 (6 bases). Germline values: CDR1 SGHTA, CDR2 FQGNSA. The CDR3 runs to 13 residues. V lost 5 bases and J lost 5, with 10 bases in between. The CDR3 bases are TGTGCCAGCAGCGAGGACAGAAACAATGAGCAGTTCTTC. This sequence encodes CASSEDRNNEQFF.

This clonotype was seen more than once but under ten times. CDR3 nucleotide sequence: TGTGCCAGCAGTTACAACAGAATGAACACTGAAGCTTTCTTT. This codes for CASSYNRMNTEAFF. The J gene is TRBJ1-1, the V gene TRBV6-5; D remains ambiguous. Germline-derived CDR1 and CDR2 are MNHEY and SVGAGI. This CDR3 spans 14 amino acids. Trimming cost V 2 bases and J 0 bases, with 7 bases left between them.

A few counts support this clonotype. This chain uses TRBV25-1 with TRBJ2-7, with no clear D. V lost 4 bases to trimming and J lost 3 bases, with 4 bases between them. Germline CDR1 and CDR2: MGHDK and SYGVNS. The CDR3 consists of 11 residues. The CDR3: CASSGVYEQYF. As DNA, the CDR3 is TGTGCCAGCAGTGGAGTCTACGAGCAGTACTTC.

This clonotype was seen only a few times. This chain joins TRBV25-1 and TRBJ2-5; D is ambiguous. The V gene's germline CDR1 is MGHDK and CDR2 SYGVNS. The CDR3 runs 13 residues. V was cut by 8 bases and J by 5 bases, with 15 bases left in between. The CDR3 loop is CASCAASRETQYF. Written as DNA, the CDR3 is TGTGCCAGCTGTGCGGCCAGCCGGGAGACCCAGTACTTC.

This clonotype was counted between two and nine times. The genes are TRBV7-8 and TRBJ2-3, with D maybe TRBD2 (7 bases). This CDR3 comprises 16 residues. Germline V gene sequence: CDR1 SGHVS, CDR2 FQNEAQ. V was cut by 1 base and J by 4 bases, with 15 bases left in between. The CDR3 loop is CASSLVGGGASDTQYF. CDR3 bases: TGTGCCAGCAGCTTAGTGGGTGGGGGGGCCTCAGATACGCAGTATTTT.

This chain uses TRBV5-1 with TRBJ2-7; D possibly corresponds to TRBD2 (5 bases). This CDR3 is built from 12 residues. CDR1 and CDR2 from the germline V gene are SGHRS and YFSETQ. Trimming shortened V by 5 bases and J by 1 base, and 7 bases separated the two germline ends. CDR3 sequence (DNA): TGCGCCAGCAGAGAGGGATCCTACGAGCAGTACTTC. Encoded protein: CASREGSYEQYF.

The chain has TRBV27 and TRBJ2-2; D may match TRBD1 or TRBD2 (5 bases each). The length of the CDR3 is 13 residues. Germline CDR1 MNHEY, CDR2 SMNVEV (reference sequence). Deletions cut 7 bases from V and 6 bases from J, with 12 bases between. The CDR3 sequence is CASMRGAAGELFF. In DNA form, the CDR3 reads TGTGCCAGCATGCGAGGGGCAGCCGGGGAGCTGTTTTTT.

This clonotype has just a few counts. The rearrangement joins TRBV15 to TRBJ1-2; D ambiguous. Deletions cut 0 bases from V and 4 bases from J, with 6 bases between. Germline V gives CDR1 LNHNV, CDR2 YYDKDF (reference sequence). The CDR3 totals 13 residues. The CDR3 nucleotides read TGTGCCACCAGCAGAGAATTGACCTATGGCTACACCTTC. Amino acids: CATSRELTYGYTF.

In DNA, the CDR3 is TGTGCCAGCAGCTACGGACAGGGGATGTTAAATGAGCAGTTCTTC. Translation gives CASSYGQGMLNEQFF. The chain is built from TRBV7-2 and TRBJ2-1; 9 bases align to TRBD1. This CDR3 comprises 15 residues. V lost 4 bases, J lost 7 bases, and 8 bases stayed unmatched. Looked up from germline, CDR1 is SGHTA and CDR2 is FQGNSA.

There are a few counts of this clonotype. The chain employs TRBV3-1 and TRBJ2-4; 10 nucleotides match TRBD1. The CDR3 is 15 amino acids. V lost 4 bases, J lost 6 bases, and 6 bases stayed unmatched. The V gene's germline CDR1 is LGHDT and CDR2 YNNKEL (reference sequence). This CDR3 is CASSPYRDRGNIQYF. The CDR3 DNA sequence: TGTGCCAGCAGCCCATACCGGGACAGGGGAAACATTCAGTACTTC.

The chain is built from TRBV4-1 and TRBJ1-6, with a possible D match to TRBD1 (5 bases). This CDR3 is 16 amino acids long. Trimming took 4 bases from V and 6 from J, leaving 16 bases between them. Germline CDR1 reads MGHRA; CDR2 reads YSYEKL. CDR3: CASSPRGMGPNSPLHF. The CDR3 DNA is TGCGCCAGCAGCCCTCGGGGGATGGGACCTAATTCACCCCTCCACTTT.

The rearrangement joins TRBV9 to TRBJ1-2; D might be TRBD1 (6 bases). The V and J ends lost 2 bases and 4 bases respectively, with 15 bases between them. CDR1 is SGDLS, CDR2 YYNGEE, per germline. CDR3 length equals 15 residues. The CDR3 here is CASSVRPGVGYGYTF. Written as DNA, the CDR3 is TGTGCCAGCAGCGTCCGCCCAGGGGTTGGCTATGGCTACACCTTC.

This clonotype was recorded a few times. The chain is built from TRBV9 and TRBJ2-1; possible D gene TRBD2, 6 bases. The ends were cut back, 4 bases at V and 0 bases at J, with 11 bases in the middle. The CDR3 contains 15 residues. Germline CDR1 SGDLS, CDR2 YYNGEE. The CDR3 loop is CASSLASSSYNEQFF. The CDR3, as DNA: TGTGCCAGCAGCCTAGCGTCAAGCTCCTACAATGAGCAGTTCTTC.

The chain combines TRBV18 with TRBJ2-1; D is perhaps TRBD1 (5 bases). V lost 0 bases, J lost 5 bases, and 14 bases lay in between. CDR3 size: 16 residues. Per germline, CDR1 KGHSH and CDR2 LQKENI. As DNA, the CDR3 is TGTGCCAGCTCACCACCGTTGGGCAGGGAAAACAATGAGCAGTTCTTC. Its protein is CASSPPLGRENNEQFF.

The V call is TRBV7-6, the J call TRBJ2-2; D unresolved. Germline V lookup: CDR1 SGHVS, CDR2 FNYEAQ. Deletions cut 2 bases from V and 0 bases from J, with 10 bases between. This CDR3 spans 16 amino acids. The CDR3 loop is CASSLTATSNTGELFF. The CDR3 nucleotides are TGTGCCAGCAGCTTAACAGCCACTTCGAACACCGGGGAGCTGTTTTTT.

This clonotype was found a few times. This rearrangement joins TRBV10-3 to TRBJ2-2; TRBD2 is a possible D gene (6 bases). Trimming pared 3 bases from V and 4 bases from J, leaving 9 bases between. The germline CDR1 and CDR2 sequences are ENHRY and SYGVKD. This CDR3 comprises 14 residues. CDR3 DNA sequence: TGTGCCATCAGTGAACTAGCTAGCACCGGGGAGCTGTTTTTT. It is translated as CAISELASTGELFF.

This clonotype came up a few times. This chain connects TRBV6-1 to TRBJ2-5; 9 bases map to TRBD1. The J segment lost 2 bases and the V segment lost 7 bases, leaving 11 bases of the junction unmatched. Germline loops: CDR1 MNHNS, CDR2 SASEGT. The CDR3 spans 16 residues. This chain's CDR3 is CASTLTGTGSQETQYF. The CDR3 DNA reads as TGTGCCAGCACCCTAACCGGGACAGGGTCTCAAGAGACCCAGTACTTC.

This clonotype was detected a few times. The chain has TRBV7-9 and TRBJ2-5, with D perhaps given as TRBD1 or TRBD2 (5 bases each). Trimming left V 5 bases short and J 3 bases short, with 13 bases between. This CDR3 region has 14 residues. Per germline, CDR1 SEHNR and CDR2 FQNEAQ (reference sequence). The CDR3 nucleotides are TGTGCCAGCAGCGACGGGGCCATGGAAGAGACCCAGTACTTC. It translates to CASSDGAMEETQYF.

This clonotype was recorded many times. The chain joins TRBV4-3 to TRBJ2-3; D might be TRBD1 (5 bases). Trimming took off 1 base at V and 1 base at J, with 9 bases between the two ends. In germline, CDR1 is LGHNA, CDR2 YSLEER. The length of the CDR3 is 15 residues. CDR3 sequence reads: CASSQGAQGTDTQYF. The DNA of the CDR3 is TGCGCCAGCAGCCAAGGAGCACAGGGCACAGATACGCAGTATTTT.